One sample yielded the 25 T cell receptor beta chains listed below, sequenced in a study of human T cells and chemical hapten exposure. Time point defined: healthy volunteer bleed at 2 weeks. Someone pulled total RNA out of unfractionated whole blood. TCRdb redid the calling of the RACE reads with MiXCR, one entry per CDR3 protein. The data hold around 130,000 distinct CDR3 sequences, with 8.5% to 9.5% observed a single time. The sample was whole blood. These receptors came from a male donor in good health. Some clones in this sample may be carry-over from other donors' samples.

In its sample, this clonotype was seen a few times. V usage is TRBV7-2 and J usage is TRBJ1-4; 8 nucleotides align to TRBD1. The germline CDR1 and CDR2 sequences are SGHTA and FQGNSA. The V and J ends lost 1 base and 0 bases, in that order; junction bases with no gene match: 4. This CDR3 is built from 17 residues. The CDR3 coding sequence is TGTGCCAGCAGCTTAGGGGGGACAGGCACAACTAATGAAAAACTGTTTTTT. Translated: CASSLGGTGTTNEKLFF. The variable domain in full, completed from reference TRBV7-2 and TRBJ1-4, reads GAGVSQSPSNKVTEKGKDVELRCDPISGHTALYWYRQSLGQGLEFLIYFQGNSAPDKSGLPSDRFSAERTGGSVSTLTIQRTQQEDSAVYLCASSLGGTGTTNEKLFFGSGTQLSVL.

The CDR3 spells CASSFSASGNEQYF. In DNA form, the CDR3 reads TGTGCCAGCAGTTTTTCGGCCTCCGGAAACGAGCAGTACTTC. This chain uses TRBV6-2 or TRBV6-3 with TRBJ2-7; the D is unclear. Germline V lookup: CDR1 MNHEY, CDR2 SVGEGT. The CDR3 contains 14 residues. V was cut by 4 bases and J by 5 bases, with 15 bases left in between.

This clonotype was detected only a few times. The V call is TRBV6-6, the J call TRBJ1-4; D is ambiguous. The germline gives CDR1 MNHNY, CDR2 SVGAGI (reference sequence). V lost 4 bases to trimming and J lost 5 bases, with 14 bases between them. This CDR3 has 15 amino acids. For the CDR3, the DNA is TGTGCCAGCAGTTCCACTTCGACCCTAAATGAAAAACTGTTTTTT. It specifies CASSSTSTLNEKLFF.

The gene calls are TRBV9 and TRBJ1-5; possibly TRBD1 for D (5 bases). Per the germline V gene, CDR1 is SGDLS and CDR2 is YYNGEE. The CDR3 consists of 15 residues. V was shortened by 1 base and J by 4 bases, with 12 bases between the two germline ends. The CDR3 protein is CASSVSGILNQPQHF. In DNA, the CDR3 is TGTGCCAGCAGCGTATCAGGGATTCTTAATCAGCCCCAGCATTTT.

This clonotype was observed once. Its ends do not fully match the called genes, so a read error is possible. The rearrangement links TRBV7-6 to TRBJ2-7; 9 bases agree with TRBD2. Germline-derived CDR1 and CDR2 are SGHVS and FNYEAQ. The CDR3 consists of 16 residues. The CDR3 loop is CASSVASSGKTTEQYF. The CDR3, as DNA: TGTGCCAGCAGCGTAGCCTCTAGCGGGAAAACTACCGAGCAGTACTTC.

The V call is TRBV12-5, the J call TRBJ1-5; D ambiguous. Germline V gene lookup returns CDR1 LGHNT and CDR2 FRNRAP. This CDR3 has 13 residues. Trimming took 3 bases from V and 4 from J, leaving 7 bases between them. The CDR3 bases are TGTGCTAGTGGTTTAGTTTCTAATCAGCCCCAGCATTTT. Translating it yields CASGLVSNQPQHF.

In this sample, this clonotype turned up a few times. The V call is TRBV5-4, the J call TRBJ2-1; 10 nucleotides agree with TRBD2. CDR3 length: 15 amino acids. CDR1 and CDR2 (germline): SGHNT, YYREEE (reference sequence). V was pared by 4 bases and J by 6 bases, with 7 bases of the junction left unmatched. CDR3 amino acids: CASSHLAGETNEQFF. CDR3 sequence (DNA): TGTGCCAGCAGCCACCTAGCGGGAGAGACCAATGAGCAGTTCTTC.

This clonotype was detected ten times or more. This chain links TRBV3-1 with TRBJ1-1; D remains ambiguous. The CDR3 sequence is 12 residues long. Germline CDR1 reads LGHDT; CDR2 reads YNNKEL (reference sequence). Trimming left V 1 base short and J 5 bases short, with 5 bases between. The CDR3 sequence: CASSQGGTEAFF. The CDR3 DNA follows: TGTGCCAGCAGCCAAGGAGGGACTGAAGCTTTCTTT.

This clonotype was observed many times. The rearrangement joins TRBV6-2 or TRBV6-3 to TRBJ2-7, with TRBD1 identical over 10 bases. In germline, CDR1 is MNHEY, CDR2 SVGEGT. Unmatched junction bases numbered 7, after V lost 4 bases and J lost 4 bases. The CDR3 totals 15 residues. The CDR3 DNA sequence: TGTGCCAGCAGTTTCCCCGGACAGGGGGTATACGAGCAGTACTTC. This translates into CASSFPGQGVYEQYF.

The chain links TRBV6-1 to TRBJ2-1, with a possible D match to TRBD1 (6 bases). Trimming shortened V by 5 bases and J by 0 bases, and 14 bases separated the two germline ends. Per the germline V gene, CDR1 is MNHNS and CDR2 is SASEGT. The CDR3 contains 16 residues. The DNA for the CDR3 is TGTGCCAGCAGTCCAACAGGGCACAGCTCCTACAATGAGCAGTTCTTC. It translates to CASSPTGHSSYNEQFF.

Ten or more counts support this clonotype. V usage is TRBV6-1 and J usage is TRBJ1-2; D not resolved. Germline V gene sequence: CDR1 MNHNS, CDR2 SASEGT. V gave up 1 base and J gave up 4 bases, with 13 bases separating them. The CDR3 has 15 amino acids. In DNA form, the CDR3 reads TGTGCCAGCAGTGAAGGAGACGTAGTTGTCTATGGCTACACCTTC. Encoded protein: CASSEGDVVVYGYTF.

This chain uses TRBV27 with TRBJ2-7; 7 bases match TRBD1. V was clipped by 6 bases and J by 3 bases; unmatched bases: 11. CDR1 is MNHEY and CDR2 is SMNVEV in the germline V gene (reference sequence). CDR3 length: 15 amino acids. As DNA, the CDR3 is TGTGCCAGCAGACCTCTACAGGGGCCCCACTACGAGCAGTACTTC. Encoded protein: CASRPLQGPHYEQYF.

The chain is built from TRBV12-3 or TRBV12-4 and TRBJ2-5; D is perhaps TRBD1 or TRBD2 (6 bases each). The CDR3 spans 15 residues. With 3 bases removed from V and 5 bases from J, the gap between germline ends came to 16 bases. DNA for the CDR3: TGTGCCAGCAGTTTCAGGGGACTCCATAGGGAGACCCAGTACTTC. This sequence encodes CASSFRGLHRETQYF.

This clonotype was observed a few times. The chain carries TRBV25-1 and TRBJ2-7, with TRBD1 matching 7 bases. Germline V CDR1 and CDR2: MGHDK, SYGVNS. The V and J ends lost 1 base and 2 bases, in that order; junction bases with no gene match: 11. The CDR3 has 17 residues. The CDR3 reads CASSESSETGTTYEQYF. Here the CDR3 DNA reads TGTGCCAGCAGTGAATCGTCCGAGACAGGGACAACCTACGAGCAGTACTTC.

The CDR3 protein is CASTGQGDFNQPQHF. The CDR3 coding sequence is TGTGCCAGCACGGGACAGGGGGATTTCAATCAGCCCCAGCATTTT. The V and J genes are TRBV2 and TRBJ1-5, with 11 positions matching TRBD1. V lost 7 bases and J lost 3; bases outside the gene matches: 5. Per the germline V gene, CDR1 is SNHLY and CDR2 is FYNNEI. This CDR3 contains 15 residues.

Remarks on this clonotype: A much larger clone differs by one base, so this may be a read error. V is TRBV12-3 or TRBV12-4 and J is TRBJ2-2; D is unresolved. The germline V and J ends were trimmed by 7 bases and 10 bases, with 13 bases remaining between them. This CDR3 is 12 amino acids long. The chain's CDR3 is CASTSLGVELFF. The CDR3 nucleotides read TGTGCCAGCACTTCGCTCGGCGTGGAGCTGTTTTTT.

A few counts support this clonotype. V and J are TRBV27 and TRBJ1-5, with D possibly matching TRBD1 (5 bases). This CDR3 region has 15 residues. V lost 5 bases to trimming and J lost 4 bases, with 15 bases between them. The germline CDR1 and CDR2 sequences are MNHEY and SMNVEV (reference sequence). Here the CDR3 reads CASSGGDRLNQPQHF. The CDR3 DNA sequence: TGTGCCAGCAGTGGGGGAGACAGACTTAATCAGCCCCAGCATTTT.

The table lists this clonotype with a few counts. The V call is TRBV28, the J call TRBJ1-5; 8 nucleotides agree with TRBD1. J gave up 2 bases and V 7 bases, and 7 bases lay outside the gene matches. Germline CDR1 is MDHEN and CDR2 is SYDVKM. The CDR3 has 15 residues. CDR3 residues: CASILQGDGNQPQHF. The CDR3 DNA follows: TGTGCCAGCATCCTACAGGGGGATGGCAATCAGCCCCAGCATTTT.

This clonotype was counted ten times or more. The chain joins TRBV12-3 or TRBV12-4 to TRBJ2-7; a weak D match, TRBD1 (6 bases). This CDR3 region has 13 residues. Trimming took 4 bases from V and 2 from J, leaving 9 bases between them. The CDR3 spells CASSSTGTYEQYF. As DNA, the CDR3 is TGTGCCAGCAGTTCTACAGGGACCTACGAGCAGTACTTC.

This clonotype was seen a handful of times. The chain recombines TRBV7-2 with TRBJ1-1, with TRBD1 identical over 7 bases. Germline V lookup: CDR1 SGHTA, CDR2 FQGNSA. The ends lost 5 bases at V and 10 bases at J; junction bases unmatched: 4. The CDR3 length is 11 residues. The CDR3 region is CASSATGVAFF. The CDR3, as DNA: TGTGCCAGCAGCGCTACAGGGGTAGCTTTCTTT.

V usage is TRBV12-3 or TRBV12-4 and J usage is TRBJ1-1; tentatively, D is TRBD1 (6 bases). The V gene lost 6 bases and the J gene lost 5 bases, with 10 bases spanning the gap. The CDR3 covers 12 residues. The CDR3 spells CASRSGATEAFF. Here the CDR3 DNA reads TGTGCCAGCAGGTCAGGGGCGACTGAAGCTTTCTTT.

This clonotype was seen repeatedly, ten times or more. The chain employs TRBV12-3 or TRBV12-4 and TRBJ1-2; D not certain. The V end lost 4 bases, the J end lost 2 bases, and 8 bases lay between the germline ends. The CDR3 sequence is 13 residues long. DNA for the CDR3: TGTGCCAGCAGTTCAGGAGGGAACTATGGCTACACCTTC. Protein sequence: CASSSGGNYGYTF.

The chain links TRBV7-9 to TRBJ2-6, with TRBD1 matching 9 bases. The V and J ends lost 5 bases and 2 bases, in that order; junction bases with no gene match: 10. CDR1 and CDR2 from the germline V gene are SEHNR and FQNEAQ (reference sequence). The length of the CDR3 is 18 residues. CDR3 residues: CASSPEGQGDTGANVLTF. The DNA of the CDR3 is TGTGCCAGCAGCCCTGAGGGACAGGGAGATACTGGGGCCAACGTCCTGACTTTC. The full variable domain, with the rest looked up from reference TRBV7-9 and TRBJ2-6, is DTGVSQNPRHKITKRGQNVTFRCDPISEHNRLYWYRQTLGQGPEFLTYFQNEAQLEKSRLLSDRFSAERPKGSFSTLEIQRTEQGDSAMYLCASSPEGQGDTGANVLTFGAGSRLTVL.

There are many counts of this clonotype. The V gene is TRBV3-1, the J gene TRBJ1-1, with 8 bases matching TRBD1. Looked up from germline, CDR1 is LGHDT and CDR2 is YNNKEL (reference sequence). CDR3 size: 15 residues. The V segment lost 5 bases and the J segment 8 bases; nucleotides outside the gene matches: 13. CDR3 residues: CASSSRRDRRGEAFF. DNA of the CDR3: TGTGCCAGCAGCTCCCGCCGGGACAGGAGGGGGGAAGCTTTCTTT.

This clonotype was seen many times. The genes are TRBV6-5 and TRBJ2-2; 7 bases are a match to TRBD2. CDR1 and CDR2 from the germline V gene are MNHEY and SVGAGI. The junction had 10 bases not matched to a gene; V was cut back by 4 bases and J by 5 bases. The CDR3 consists of 16 residues. The CDR3 protein is CASSSPGSGPTGELFF. CDR3 nucleotides: TGTGCCAGCAGTTCCCCGGGTAGCGGGCCGACCGGGGAGCTGTTTTTT.